The rows below give T cell receptor beta chains drawn from one sample of a study of T cells in Graves' hyperthyroidism and ophthalmopathy. TCRdb used MiXCR to reprocess the multiplex PCR reads, holding one entry per CDR3 protein. The profile covers 370,000 or so distinct CDR3 sequences, with approximately 14% appearing a single time and around a quarter taken by the ten largest. Sequenced sample: blood. Every receptor here comes from a woman younger than 35 with Graves' hyperthyroidism that later progressed to Graves' ophthalmopathy. The CDR3 runs from the conserved cysteine through the conserved F or W. A D gene is named only where the DNA matches it firmly. Only some rows state a clone size, as once, few, many or a class for expanded clones.

V gene: TRBV6-7; clone size: -; J gene: TRBJ2-7; D gene: TRBD2; CDR3 protein: CASSYSPGTTIDYEQYF; CDR3 DNA: TGTGCCAGCAGTTACTCTCCTGGGACTACGATAGACTACGAGCAGTACTTC
V gene: TRBV6-2/TRBV6-3; clone size: many; J gene: TRBJ2-5; D gene: -; CDR3 protein: CASGLSSETQYF; CDR3 DNA: TGTGCCAGCGGCCTCTCTAGCGAGACCCAGTACTTC
V gene: TRBV7-9; clone size: -; J gene: TRBJ2-1; D gene: TRBD2; CDR3 protein: CASSLTTGLAGGGEQFF; CDR3 DNA: TGTGCCAGCAGCTTAACTACGGGACTAGCGGGAGGTGGTGAGCAGTTCTTC
V gene: TRBV7-3; clone size: many; J gene: TRBJ2-2; D gene: TRBD2; CDR3 protein: CASSPGTSGRLSTGELFF; CDR3 DNA: TGTGCCAGCAGCCCAGGGACTAGCGGGAGGTTGAGCACCGGGGAGCTGTTTTTT
V gene: TRBV6-1; clone size: many; J gene: TRBJ2-1; D gene: TRBD2; CDR3 protein: CASSYSGRGDEQFF; CDR3 DNA: TGTGCCAGCAGTTACAGCGGGAGAGGGGATGAGCAGTTCTTC
V gene: TRBV6-2/TRBV6-3; clone size: -; J gene: TRBJ2-3; D gene: -; CDR3 protein: CASTWADGTDTQYF; CDR3 DNA: TGTGCCAGCACCTGGGCGGACGGCACAGATACGCAGTATTTT
V gene: TRBV24-1; clone size: -; J gene: TRBJ2-1; D gene: -; CDR3 protein: CATSDQTKTYNEQFF; CDR3 DNA: TGTGCCACCAGTGATCAGACTAAAACCTACAATGAGCAGTTCTTC
V gene: TRBV3-1; clone size: few; J gene: TRBJ2-6; D gene: -; CDR3 protein: CASSLPSVVSGANVLTF; CDR3 DNA: TGTGCCAGCAGCCTTCCCTCTGTGGTCTCTGGGGCCAACGTCCTGACTTTC
V gene: TRBV2; clone size: many; J gene: TRBJ2-3; D gene: TRBD1; CDR3 protein: CAEQGSGTDTQYF; CDR3 DNA: TGTGCCGAACAGGGGTCTGGCACAGATACGCAGTATTTT
V gene: TRBV6-2/TRBV6-3; clone size: -; J gene: TRBJ2-7; D gene: -; CDR3 protein: CASNLGRGPSYEQYF; CDR3 DNA: TGTGCCAGCAACCTCGGTCGGGGGCCCTCCTACGAGCAGTACTTC
V gene: TRBV2; clone size: -; J gene: TRBJ1-3; D gene: -; CDR3 protein: CASSVGGNTIYF; CDR3 DNA: TGTGCCAGCAGCGTAGGGGGAAACACCATATATTTT
V gene: TRBV29-1; clone size: -; J gene: TRBJ2-2; D gene: -; CDR3 protein: CSVVLGNTGELFF; CDR3 DNA: TGCAGCGTTGTACTAGGCAACACCGGGGAGCTGTTTTTT
V gene: TRBV19; clone size: few; J gene: TRBJ1-5; D gene: -; CDR3 protein: CASTVQPSNQPQHF; CDR3 DNA: TGTGCCAGTACGGTTCAACCGAGCAATCAGCCCCAGCATTTT
V gene: TRBV20-1; clone size: many; J gene: TRBJ1-5; D gene: -; CDR3 protein: CSARGSQGGNQPQHF; CDR3 DNA: TGCAGTGCTAGAGGGTCCCAAGGTGGCAATCAGCCCCAGCATTTT
V gene: TRBV11-2; clone size: -; J gene: TRBJ2-7; D gene: TRBD1; CDR3 protein: CASSQGGQGYTYEQYF; CDR3 DNA: TGTGCCAGCAGCCAAGGGGGACAGGGCTACACCTACGAGCAGTACTTC
V gene: TRBV12-3/TRBV12-4; clone size: many; J gene: TRBJ2-7; D gene: -; CDR3 protein: CASSLSIGAFYEQYF; CDR3 DNA: TGTGCCAGCAGTCTAAGTATTGGGGCCTTCTACGAGCAGTACTTC
V gene: TRBV7-9; clone size: -; J gene: TRBJ2-7; D gene: TRBD1; CDR3 protein: CASSPEDRAEQYF; CDR3 DNA: TGTGCCAGCAGCCCGGAGGACAGGGCCGAGCAGTACTTC
V gene: TRBV15; clone size: many; J gene: TRBJ2-5; D gene: -; CDR3 protein: CATSRDQASERETQYF; CDR3 DNA: TGTGCCACCAGCAGAGATCAGGCTAGCGAGAGAGAGACCCAGTACTTC
V gene: TRBV27; clone size: -; J gene: TRBJ2-7; D gene: TRBD2; CDR3 protein: CASSSFSGSRHEQYF; CDR3 DNA: TGTGCCAGCAGTTCCTTTAGCGGGAGTAGGCACGAGCAGTACTTC
V gene: TRBV7-8; clone size: -; J gene: TRBJ1-1; D gene: -; CDR3 protein: CASSPGRVGSEAFF; CDR3 DNA: TGTGCCAGCAGCCCCGGGCGCGTTGGCAGTGAAGCTTTCTTT
V gene: TRBV7-9; clone size: few; J gene: TRBJ1-2; D gene: TRBD1; CDR3 protein: CASSGPGAGTGFGGYTF; CDR3 DNA: TGTGCCAGCAGCGGACCAGGGGCCGGGACAGGGTTCGGTGGCTACACCTTC
V gene: TRBV15; clone size: many; J gene: TRBJ1-6; D gene: TRBD1; CDR3 protein: CATSRDWQGGSPLHF; CDR3 DNA: TGTGCCACCAGCAGAGATTGGCAGGGGGGCTCACCCCTCCACTTT
V gene: TRBV6-1; clone size: -; J gene: TRBJ1-2; D gene: TRBD1; CDR3 protein: CASSWDSNYGCTF; CDR3 DNA: TGTGCCAGCAGTTGGGACAGCAACTATGGCTGCACCTTC
V gene: TRBV6-1; clone size: many; J gene: TRBJ2-1; D gene: -; CDR3 protein: CASSPLDNEQFF; CDR3 DNA: TGTGCCAGCAGTCCTCTTGACAATGAGCAGTTCTTC
V gene: TRBV28; clone size: -; J gene: TRBJ1-2; D gene: -; CDR3 protein: CASSSELNGYTF; CDR3 DNA: TGTGCCAGCAGTTCTGAATTGAATGGCTACACCTTC
V gene: TRBV28; clone size: many; J gene: TRBJ1-4; D gene: -; CDR3 protein: CASSTGGGTNEKLFF; CDR3 DNA: TGTGCCAGCAGCACTGGGGGTGGTACTAATGAAAAACTGTTTTTT
V gene: TRBV25-1; clone size: -; J gene: TRBJ2-5; D gene: -; CDR3 protein: CASSEWGQETQYF; CDR3 DNA: TGTGCCAGCAGTGAATGGGGTCAAGAGACCCAGTACTTC
V gene: TRBV20-1; clone size: -; J gene: TRBJ2-6; D gene: -; CDR3 protein: CSAPADSGANVLTF; CDR3 DNA: TGCAGTGCTCCGGCCGACTCTGGGGCCAACGTCCTGACTTTC
V gene: TRBV6-1; clone size: -; J gene: TRBJ1-5; D gene: TRBD1; CDR3 protein: CASRTGQGLNQAQHF; CDR3 DNA: TGTGCCTCCCGGACGGGACAGGGGTTGAACCAGGCCCAGCATTTT
V gene: TRBV5-5; clone size: many; J gene: TRBJ2-1; D gene: -; CDR3 protein: CASSTPLRDSHYNEQFF; CDR3 DNA: TGTGCCAGCAGCACCCCATTGCGGGATTCCCACTACAATGAGCAGTTCTTC
V gene: TRBV28; clone size: -; J gene: TRBJ2-7; D gene: -; CDR3 protein: CASSFRGRHEQYF; CDR3 DNA: TGTGCCAGCAGTTTTAGGGGCCGGCACGAGCAGTACTTC
V gene: TRBV2; clone size: many; J gene: TRBJ1-4; D gene: -; CDR3 protein: CASSSRVGEKLFF; CDR3 DNA: TGTGCCAGCAGCTCGAGGGTGGGTGAAAAACTGTTTTTT
V gene: TRBV11-2; clone size: -; J gene: TRBJ2-2; D gene: -; CDR3 protein: CASSLDRLTGELFF; CDR3 DNA: TGTGCCAGCAGCTTAGATCGCCTCACCGGGGAGCTGTTTTTT
V gene: TRBV7-3; clone size: -; J gene: TRBJ2-1; D gene: -; CDR3 protein: CASSPGRGSYNEQFF; CDR3 DNA: TGTGCCAGCAGCCCGGGCAGGGGCTCCTACAATGAGCAGTTCTTC
V gene: TRBV27; clone size: many; J gene: TRBJ2-4; D gene: -; CDR3 protein: CASSFEGGKGSIQYF; CDR3 DNA: TGTGCCAGCAGTTTCGAAGGGGGTAAGGGAAGCATTCAGTACTTC
V gene: TRBV5-5; clone size: many; J gene: TRBJ2-1; D gene: -; CDR3 protein: CASSLVAGFSYNEQFF; CDR3 DNA: TGTGCCAGCAGCTTGGTTGCAGGTTTTTCCTACAATGAGCAGTTCTTC
V gene: TRBV27; clone size: -; J gene: TRBJ2-1; D gene: TRBD2; CDR3 protein: CASSLFGSGKLYNEQFF; CDR3 DNA: TGTGCCAGCAGTTTATTCGGTAGCGGGAAACTCTACAATGAGCAGTTCTTC
V gene: TRBV9; clone size: -; J gene: TRBJ2-3; D gene: -; CDR3 protein: CASSVAGKGTDTQYF; CDR3 DNA: TGTGCCAGCAGCGTAGCAGGGAAAGGCACAGATACGCAGTATTTT
V gene: TRBV27; clone size: few; J gene: TRBJ2-1; D gene: -; CDR3 protein: CASSNEDLLSYNEQFF; CDR3 DNA: TGTGCCAGCAGTAACGAGGATCTACTTTCCTACAATGAGCAGTTCTTC
V gene: TRBV5-1; clone size: few; J gene: TRBJ2-1; D gene: -; CDR3 protein: CASSLEAPKYNEQFF; CDR3 DNA: TGCGCCAGCAGCTTAGAAGCGCCAAAGTACAATGAGCAGTTCTTC
V gene: TRBV20-1; clone size: many; J gene: TRBJ2-5; D gene: TRBD1; CDR3 protein: CSASAGTGINQETQYF; CDR3 DNA: TGCAGTGCTAGCGCCGGGACAGGGATCAATCAAGAGACCCAGTACTTC
V gene: TRBV2; clone size: many; J gene: TRBJ2-1; D gene: TRBD2; CDR3 protein: CAGNKRDDYNEQFF; CDR3 DNA: TGTGCCGGAAATAAGCGGGATGACTACAATGAGCAGTTCTTC
V gene: TRBV5-1; clone size: few; J gene: TRBJ2-2; D gene: -; CDR3 protein: CASADYTGELFF; CDR3 DNA: TGCGCCAGCGCCGACTACACCGGGGAGCTGTTTTTT
V gene: TRBV2; clone size: many; J gene: TRBJ2-7; D gene: -; CDR3 protein: CASSERIYEQYF; CDR3 DNA: TGTGCCAGCAGTGAGAGAATTTACGAGCAGTACTTC
V gene: TRBV12-3/TRBV12-4; clone size: many; J gene: TRBJ2-7; D gene: -; CDR3 protein: CASSMAPRTYEQYF; CDR3 DNA: TGTGCCAGCAGTATGGCCCCCAGGACCTACGAGCAGTACTTC
V gene: TRBV6-2/TRBV6-3; clone size: few; J gene: TRBJ2-2; D gene: TRBD1; CDR3 protein: CASSLTGGQPGELFF; CDR3 DNA: TGTGCCAGCAGCTTGACAGGGGGCCAGCCCGGGGAGCTGTTTTTT
V gene: TRBV27; clone size: -; J gene: TRBJ2-4; D gene: -; CDR3 protein: CASSLSSGRVGGFTKNIQYF; CDR3 DNA: TGTGCCAGCAGTTTATCGTCAGGACGGGTTGGGGGATTTACCAAAAACATTCAGTACTTC
V gene: TRBV6-1; clone size: many; J gene: TRBJ1-2; D gene: -; CDR3 protein: CASSHTTDSRSGYTF; CDR3 DNA: TGTGCCAGCAGTCACACCACCGATTCCAGGTCTGGCTACACCTTC
V gene: TRBV9; clone size: few; J gene: TRBJ2-5; D gene: TRBD2; CDR3 protein: CASSVRGSSQETQYF; CDR3 DNA: TGTGCCAGCAGCGTCCGCGGGAGTAGTCAAGAGACCCAGTACTTC
V gene: TRBV7-2; clone size: few; J gene: TRBJ1-3; D gene: -; CDR3 protein: CASSLRDPSGHTGNTIYF; CDR3 DNA: TGTGCCAGCAGCCTAAGGGACCCCAGTGGCCACACTGGAAACACCATATATTTT